These 12 T cell receptor beta chains share one sample of origin, sequenced in a study of shared clonotypes between healthy human individuals. This table comes from immunoSEQ multiplex PCR, and its TCRdb copy is limited to in-frame clones, with some not included. This sample yields roughly 2.6 million clones, of which roughly nine tenths are seen a single time; over 0.12% belongs to the top ten. Input material: naive CD4+ T cells sorted from blood. Regarding subset: CD45RA+ positively selected. The receptors were sampled from a man between 18 and 35 years old in good health.

The chain is built from TRBV5-1 and TRBJ2-2; no clear D gene. This CDR3 region has 15 residues. Germline V gene lookup returns CDR1 SGHRS and CDR2 YFSETQ. The V and J ends lost 0 bases and 2 bases respectively, with 8 bases between them. In nucleotides, the CDR3 is TGCGCCAGCAGCTTGGTAGGGCCAAACACCGGGGAGCTGTTTTTT. It translates to CASSLVGPNTGELFF.

This rearrangement joins TRBV6-5 to TRBJ1-2, with 7 nucleotides matching TRBD1. The CDR3 has 15 amino acids. CDR1 and CDR2 from the germline V gene are MNHEY and SVGAGI. V shed 1 base and J 7 bases; nucleotides not matched to a gene: 9. The CDR3 loop reads CASSYLREGASGYTF. Written as DNA, the CDR3 is TGTGCCAGCAGTTACTTGAGGGAGGGGGCTAGTGGCTACACCTTC.

The V call is TRBV10-3, the J call TRBJ2-5, with a weak D call TRBD2 (6 bases). This CDR3 region has 12 residues. Germline V gene lookup returns CDR1 ENHRY and CDR2 SYGVKD. Trimming left V 4 bases short and J 4 bases short, with 7 bases between. CDR3 nucleotides: TGTGCCATCAGTGCGGGGGTAGAGACCCAGTACTTC. Translation gives CAISAGVETQYF.

J is TRBJ1-4 and V is TRBV7-3; D possibly corresponds to TRBD1 (6 bases). Germline CDR1 and CDR2: SGHTA and FQGTGA. Trimming took 2 bases from V and 3 from J, leaving 10 bases between them. This CDR3 is 15 amino acids long. This CDR3 is CASSLGGPPNEKLFF. CDR3 sequence (DNA): TGTGCCAGCAGCTTAGGGGGGCCACCTAATGAAAAACTGTTTTTT.

Remarks on this clone: Other DNA sequences in this sample translate to the same CDR3. V gene TRBV20-1 combines with J gene TRBJ2-1, with D uncertain. The CDR3 has 11 residues. Germline V gene sequence: CDR1 DFQATT, CDR2 SNEGSKA (reference sequence). Between the trimmed V and J ends, which lost 1 base and 8 bases, there was a span of 6 bases. As DNA, the CDR3 is TGCAGTGCTAGAGTTTTGGATGAGCAGTTCTTC. It translates to CSARVLDEQFF.

The count of this clone is one. Other DNA sequences of this sample code for an identical CDR3. The V gene is TRBV15, the J gene TRBJ1-5; D remains unclear. The ends were cut back, 0 bases at V and 4 bases at J, with 7 bases in the middle. This CDR3 spans 14 amino acids. Germline V gene lookup returns CDR1 LNHNV and CDR2 YYDKDF (reference sequence). The CDR3 DNA sequence: TGTGCCACCAGCAGAGATCGGGGTAATCAGCCCCAGCATTTT. Translated: CATSRDRGNQPQHF.

The chain links TRBV9 to TRBJ2-5, with TRBD2 matching over 15 bases. The CDR3 is 15 residues long. Losses at the gene ends were 4 bases for V and 9 bases for J; bases not matched to a gene: 7. The germline V gene has CDR1 SGDLS and CDR2 YYNGEE. The CDR3 loop reads CASSPRGLAGGPQYF. The CDR3 coding sequence is TGTGCCAGCAGCCCCCGCGGACTAGCGGGAGGGCCCCAGTACTTC.

This clone was seen only once. The rearrangement joins TRBV7-9 to TRBJ1-2; tentatively, D is TRBD1 (5 bases). This CDR3 comprises 15 residues. Trimming took 1 base from V and 4 from J, leaving 13 bases between them. Looked up from germline, CDR1 is SEHNR and CDR2 is FQNEAQ (reference sequence). Here the CDR3 reads CASSLERGTAYGYTF. CDR3 bases: TGTGCCAGCAGCTTAGAACGAGGGACCGCCTATGGCTACACCTTC. Full variable domain (remainder filled in from reference TRBV7-9 and TRBJ1-2): DTGVSQNPRHKITKRGQNVTFRCDPISEHNRLYWYRQTLGQGPEFLTYFQNEAQLEKSRLLSDRFSAERPKGSFSTLEIQRTEQGDSAMYLCASSLERGTAYGYTFGSGTRLTVV.

The chain has TRBV6-5 and TRBJ2-7; D is perhaps TRBD1 (5 bases). The CDR3 consists of 12 residues. V was shortened by 5 bases and J by 6 bases, with 11 bases between the two germline ends. The germline V gene encodes CDR1 MNHEY and CDR2 SVGAGI. CDR3 nucleotide sequence: TGTGCCAGCAGTCCTGGGGCTGGCGAGCAGTACTTC. Translated: CASSPGAGEQYF.

The chain recombines TRBV28 with TRBJ2-3; D remains unclear. Germline lookup yields CDR1 MDHEN and CDR2 SYDVKM. This CDR3 has 13 amino acids. V lost 8 bases to trimming and J lost 1 base, with 10 bases between them. The CDR3 is CASETQGTDTQYF. The CDR3 DNA reads TGTGCCAGCGAGACTCAGGGCACAGATACGCAGTATTTT. The full variable domain, in which reference TRBV28 and TRBJ2-3 provide the parts outside the CDR3, is DVKVTQSSRYLVKRTGEKVFLECVQDMDHENMFWYRQDPGLGLRLIYFSYDVKMKEKGDIPEGYSVSREKKERFSLILESASTNQTSMYLCASETQGTDTQYFGPGTRLTVL.

In its sample, this clone was seen once. This sample also contains other DNA sequences that code for the same CDR3. The rearrangement joins TRBV30 to TRBJ1-3, with D uncertain. Germline CDR1 reads GTSNPN; CDR2 reads SVGIG (reference sequence). The CDR3 spans 13 residues. V gave up 0 bases and J gave up 0 bases, with 3 bases separating them. CDR3 amino acids: CAWSVRSGNTIYF. The CDR3, as DNA: TGTGCCTGGAGTGTACGCTCTGGAAACACCATATATTTT.

This clone was recorded only once. The V and J genes are TRBV18 and TRBJ1-3, with TRBD1 matching 7 bases. J was trimmed by 0 bases and V by 8 bases; bases with no gene match: 4. Per germline, CDR1 KGHSH and CDR2 LQKENI. The CDR3 runs 14 residues. CDR3 residues: CASTGTDSGNTIYF. CDR3 DNA sequence: TGTGCCAGCACCGGGACAGACTCTGGAAACACCATATATTTT.